The rows below give T cell receptor beta chains drawn from one sample of a study of blood T cell repertoires in COVID-19. The method was immunoSEQ multiplex PCR; TCRdb's version includes in-frame clones alone and lacks a portion of them. Of roughly 17,000 clones listed, around 90% are singletons. The specimen was peripheral blood. These receptors all come from a human donor in a cohort sampled during active COVID-19. Both conserved end residues are part of each CDR3. Each record gives: D gene, clone size, J gene, V gene, CDR3 DNA, CDR3 protein. The D gene is left open where the match is weak. Size is stated for part of the rows, as once, few or many counts, or as a class when the clone is expanded.

NA | few | TRBJ1-5 | TRBV21-1 | TGTGCCAGCAGCCAAAGATTCAGGGGTGGTCAGCCCCAGCATTTT | CASSQRFRGGQPQHF
TRBD1 | NA | TRBJ1-2 | TRBV7-3 | TGTGCCAGCAGCCTGACAGGGGATTATGGCTACACCTTC | CASSLTGDYGYTF
TRBD2 | NA | TRBJ2-7 | TRBV5-1 | TGCGCCAGCAGTTCCGGGACTAGCACCTACGAGCAGTACTTC | CASSSGTSTYEQYF
NA | NA | TRBJ1-1 | TRBV27 | TGTGCCAGCAGTTTCAGGGAGGGACCTGAAGCTTTCTTT | CASSFREGPEAFF
TRBD1 | NA | TRBJ2-5 | TRBV14 | TGTGCCAGCAGCCAAGCACAGGGGCCGGTGACCCAGTACTTC | CASSQAQGPVTQYF
NA | few | TRBJ1-4 | TRBV12-3/TRBV12-4 | TGTGCCAGCAGTTTGGAAGGCGGAAAACTGTTTTTT | CASSLEGGKLFF
TRBD1 | NA | TRBJ2-2 | TRBV11-1 | TGTGCCAGCAGCCCGAGGTCCAGGGGGCACACCGGGGAGCTGTTTTTT | CASSPRSRGHTGELFF
TRBD1 | once | TRBJ2-7 | TRBV3-1/TRBV3-2 | TGTGCCAGCAGCCAAGGGACAGGGGGCTCGGACTACGAGCAGTACTTC | CASSQGTGGSDYEQYF
TRBD1 | NA | TRBJ1-2 | TRBV24-1 | TGTGCCACCAGTGATACAGCCTCCGGGACAGGGGGCTGGTACACCTTC | CATSDTASGTGGWYTF
TRBD1 | NA | TRBJ2-7 | TRBV5-1 | TGCGCCAGCAGCTCAAGGGGGGGACAGGGTCTCTACGAGCAGTACTTC | CASSSRGGQGLYEQYF
NA | NA | TRBJ1-2 | TRBV11-2 | TGTGCCAGCAGCTCAGGGTTCGGCTACACCTTC | CASSSGFGYTF
TRBD2 | once | TRBJ2-1 | TRBV11-3 | TGTGCCCATGAGCGGGAGGCTTACAATGAGCAGTTCTTC | CAHEREAYNEQFF
TRBD1 | NA | TRBJ1-2 | TRBV4-2 | TGTGCCAGCAGCCAAAACAGGGGAGGCTATGGCTACACCTTC | CASSQNRGGYGYTF
NA | NA | TRBJ1-4 | TRBV10-3 | TGTGCCATCAGTGAGTACAGAAATGAAAAACTGTTTTTT | CAISEYRNEKLFF
TRBD1 | NA | TRBJ1-6 | TRBV3-1/TRBV3-2 | TGTGCCAGCAGCCAGGGACAGTATAATTCACCCCTCCACTTT | CASSQGQYNSPLHF
NA | few | TRBJ2-2 | TRBV6-1 | TGTGCCAGCAGTGAATATCACACTCTACAGGGTGAGCTGTTTTTT | CASSEYHTLQGELFF
TRBD2 | NA | TRBJ2-1 | TRBV9 | TGTGCCAGCAGCGTCCCATCGACTAGCGGGAGCCATGAGCAGTTCTTC | CASSVPSTSGSHEQFF
TRBD2 | NA | TRBJ2-1 | TRBV7-8 | TGTGCCAGCAACGGGGGGGGCAGCGGGAGGGCCTTAAATGAGCAGTTCTTC | CASNGGGSGRALNEQFF
NA | NA | TRBJ1-1 | TRBV29-1 | TGCAGCGTTAGGATGAGGGACACTGAAGCTTTCTTT | CSVRMRDTEAFF
NA | NA | TRBJ1-4 | TRBV6-5 | TGTGCCAGCTTCCGGGAAAAACTGTTTTTT | CASFREKLFF
NA | few | TRBJ2-7 | TRBV9 | TGTGCCAGCAGCGAGGACTGGAACTACGAGCAGTACTTC | CASSEDWNYEQYF
TRBD2 | NA | TRBJ2-1 | TRBV19 | TGTGCCAGTAGTACCCTGCCTAGCGGCTCCTACAATGAGCAGTTCTTC | CASSTLPSGSYNEQFF
TRBD1 | NA | TRBJ2-7 | TRBV7-9 | TGTGCCAGCAGCTTTAACAGGGGGGACGAGCAGTACTTC | CASSFNRGDEQYF
NA | NA | TRBJ2-3 | TRBV5-4 | TGTGCCAGCAGCCCCGAGGTATACGCGCCAGATACGCAGTATTTT | CASSPEVYAPDTQYF
TRBD1 | NA | TRBJ1-1 | TRBV5-4 | TGTGCCAGCAGCTTGCAACAGGGGGCGCCGGGGACTGAAGCTTTCTTT | CASSLQQGAPGTEAFF
NA | NA | TRBJ2-2 | TRBV2 | TGTGCCAGCAGGCAGACAAACACCGGGGAGCTGTTTTTT | CASRQTNTGELFF
NA | NA | TRBJ2-5 | TRBV12-3/TRBV12-4 | TGTGCCAGCAATAGACTGGGTGAGACCCAGTACTTC | CASNRLGETQYF
NA | NA | TRBJ1-1 | TRBV6-5 | TGTGCCAGCAGTTACTCGCTAAGGGGCCGGGCTGAAGCTTTCTTT | CASSYSLRGRAEAFF
TRBD1 | NA | TRBJ2-6 | TRBV14 | TGTGCCAGCAGCCATTTGAGACAGGGCGCTGGGGCCAACGTCCTGACTTTC | CASSHLRQGAGANVLTF
NA | NA | TRBJ1-6 | TRBV6-5 | TGTGCCAGCAGACCCGACAGTAATAATTCACCCCTCCACTTT | CASRPDSNNSPLHF
NA | NA | TRBJ2-1 | TRBV10-1 | TGCGCCAGATCGAACCGGGGGGCGATCAATGAGCAGTTCTTC | CARSNRGAINEQFF
NA | once | TRBJ2-3 | TRBV4-2 | TGTGCCAGCAGCCAAGAAACTGCTAGCACAGATACGCAGTATTTT | CASSQETASTDTQYF
NA | NA | TRBJ1-2 | TRBV27 | TGTGCCAGCAGTTTTGGAGGCGGCGGCTACACCTTC | CASSFGGGGYTF
TRBD1 | NA | TRBJ2-7 | TRBV10-2 | TGCGCCAGCAGTGATACGGACAGGGGGGGTGAGCAGTACTTC | CASSDTDRGGEQYF
TRBD1 | NA | TRBJ1-5 | TRBV7-9 | TGTGCCAGCAGTAATTACGGGACAGTGGGCAATCAGCCCCAGCATTTT | CASSNYGTVGNQPQHF
NA | NA | TRBJ2-1 | TRBV6-5 | TGTGCCAGCAGTACGGACAGAACCATGTTTAATGAGCAGTTCTTC | CASSTDRTMFNEQFF
NA | NA | TRBJ1-2 | TRBV14 | TGTGCCAGCAGCCAAGAGGCCCGACCGTGGCAGGTCCTCAACTATGGCTACACCTTC | CASSQEARPWQVLNYGYTF
TRBD2 | NA | TRBJ2-5 | TRBV28 | TGTGCCAGCAGTTCCCTAGCGGGAGGGCAAGAGACCCAGTACTTC | CASSSLAGGQETQYF
TRBD1 | NA | TRBJ1-1 | TRBV7-9 | TGTGCCAGCAGCTTAGGTCGGTTGGGACAGGTGAACACTGAAGCTTTCTTT | CASSLGRLGQVNTEAFF
NA | NA | TRBJ1-2 | TRBV12-3/TRBV12-4 | TGTGCCAGCAGTTTGAGTAAAGGCTACACCTTC | CASSLSKGYTF
NA | NA | TRBJ2-3 | TRBV5-1 | TGCGCCAGCAGCTTGACTCCTTTAGGAGCGGTTCTCACAGATACGCAGTATTTT | CASSLTPLGAVLTDTQYF
NA | NA | TRBJ2-3 | TRBV7-6 | TGTGCCAGCAGTCCTTACCCAGGGGGTGGCGGGATCCGCACAGATACGCAGTATTTT | CASSPYPGGGGIRTDTQYF
TRBD2 | once | TRBJ2-1 | TRBV7-2 | TGTGCCAGCAGCCCCGAGGGACTAGCGGTACAGTTCTTC | CASSPEGLAVQFF
NA | NA | TRBJ2-3 | TRBV5-5 | TGTGCCAGCAGCTTAGCTTCGATTGACTATACGCAGTATTTT | CASSLASIDYTQYF
TRBD1 | NA | TRBJ1-1 | TRBV5-1 | TGCGCCAGCTCGTTGGGCCCCGCCGGGACAGGAGTCATGAACACTGAAGCTTTCTTT | CASSLGPAGTGVMNTEAFF
NA | NA | TRBJ2-7 | TRBV24-1 | TGTGCCACCAGTGATTCAGGGGGGCACGACTCCTACGAGCAGTACTTC | CATSDSGGHDSYEQYF
TRBD1 | NA | TRBJ2-5 | TRBV7-2 | TGTGCCAGCAGCGCGGGACAGGGGAATGGAGAGACCCAGTACTTC | CASSAGQGNGETQYF
NA | few | TRBJ2-1 | TRBV7-9 | TGTGCCAGCAGCCCCGGGACTTGGGGGCAGTTCTTC | CASSPGTWGQFF
TRBD1 | once | TRBJ2-2 | TRBV27 | TGTGCCAGCAGTATAACCCCCCTTCTGGCAGGGGGCAAAAGCACCGGGGAGCTGTTTTTT | CASSITPLLAGGKSTGELFF
TRBD2 | NA | TRBJ2-1 | TRBV5-5 | TGTGCCAGCAGCGTGGGGGCGACCGGGACTAGCGGGAGGAGTGAGCAGTTCTTC | CASSVGATGTSGRSEQFF
NA | once | TRBJ2-2 | TRBV4-2 | TGTGCCAGCAGCCCCGGTCCAGGCGTAACCGGGGAGCTGTTTTTT | CASSPGPGVTGELFF
NA | NA | TRBJ2-5 | TRBV5-3 | TGTGCCAGAAGCCGAAGACTCCAGGGTGGGGAGACCCAGTACTTC | CARSRRLQGGETQYF
TRBD2 | NA | TRBJ2-7 | TRBV3-1/TRBV3-2 | TGTGCCAGCAGCCAAGCACAACTAGCGGCCTACGAGCAGTACTTC | CASSQAQLAAYEQYF